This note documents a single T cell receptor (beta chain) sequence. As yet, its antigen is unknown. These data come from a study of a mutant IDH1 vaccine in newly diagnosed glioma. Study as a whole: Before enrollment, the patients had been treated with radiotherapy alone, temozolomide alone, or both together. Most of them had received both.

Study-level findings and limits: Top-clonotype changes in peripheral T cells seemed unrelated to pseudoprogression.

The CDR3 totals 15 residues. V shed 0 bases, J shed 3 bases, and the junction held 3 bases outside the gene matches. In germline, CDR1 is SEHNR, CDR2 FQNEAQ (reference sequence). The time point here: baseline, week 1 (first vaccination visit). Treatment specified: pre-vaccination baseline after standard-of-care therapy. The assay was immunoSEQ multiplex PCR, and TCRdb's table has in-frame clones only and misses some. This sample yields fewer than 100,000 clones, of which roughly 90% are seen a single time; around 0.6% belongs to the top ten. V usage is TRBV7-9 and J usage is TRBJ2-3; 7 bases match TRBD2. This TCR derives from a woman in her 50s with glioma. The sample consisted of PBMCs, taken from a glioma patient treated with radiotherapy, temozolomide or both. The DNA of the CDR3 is TGTGCCAGCAGCTTAGCAGGGCGGGAGACAGATACGCAGTATTTT. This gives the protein CASSLAGRETDTQYF.